Below are 27 T cell receptor beta chains sequenced from a single sample in a study of blood T cells in healthy people across ages. A J-beta primer mix and a sample-barcoded 5' primer were used in a second PCR of about 7 to 12 cycles. TCRdb re-derived calls from the 5' RACE reads in MiXCR, one entry per CDR3 protein. Found here are about 730,000 distinct CDR3 sequences, 43% of them singletons; the top ten hold roughly 20%. Sample: blood. The receptors come from a woman aged 60 to 75 in good health.

Here the CDR3 DNA reads TGTGCCAGCAGTTTAGCTGGTTGGGCTAGCGGGAGGGGGGCCTACAATGAGCAGTTCTTC. Its translation is CASSLAGWASGRGAYNEQFF. V gene TRBV12-3 or TRBV12-4 combines with J gene TRBJ2-1, with 12 bases fitting TRBD2. This CDR3 contains 20 residues. V gave up 0 bases and J gave up 2 bases; unmatched junction bases: 11.

This chain connects TRBV20-1 to TRBJ2-1; D may be TRBD1 or TRBD2 (6 bases each). This CDR3 has 16 amino acids. Germline V gives CDR1 DFQATT, CDR2 SNEGSKA (reference sequence). Trimming removed 3 bases at V and 6 bases at J, with 21 bases between. CDR3 sequence reads: CSARIGGTQWVNEQFF. The CDR3 nucleotides are TGCAGTGCTAGGATAGGGGGGACACAATGGGTCAATGAGCAGTTCTTC.

This clonotype was seen more than once but under ten times. This sequence joins TRBV29-1 and TRBJ2-7, with 9 bases that match TRBD1. The germline gives CDR1 SQVTM, CDR2 ANQGSEA. The CDR3 is made up of 11 amino acids. Unmatched junction bases numbered 5, after V lost 7 bases and J lost 7 bases. The CDR3 sequence is CSAQGAGEQYF. CDR3 coding DNA: TGCAGCGCACAGGGGGCGGGGGAGCAGTACTTC.

This chain joins TRBV20-1 and TRBJ2-1, with TRBD1 as a possible D gene (5 bases). Looked up from germline, CDR1 is DFQATT and CDR2 is SNEGSKA (reference sequence). CDR3 length equals 16 residues. Trimming took off 0 bases at V and 0 bases at J, with 12 bases between the two ends. Here the CDR3 DNA reads TGCAGTGCTAGAGATGCGGCAGGGTACTCCTACAATGAGCAGTTCTTC. Its translation: CSARDAAGYSYNEQFF.

This clonotype was counted only a few times. The chain carries TRBV12-3 or TRBV12-4 and TRBJ2-3, with a possible D match to TRBD2 (6 bases). V was clipped by 5 bases and J by 2 bases, with 20 bases between them. The CDR3 covers 17 residues. CDR3 bases: TGTGCCAGCAGTCACCTCGAGCGGGCCGACCTCACAGATACGCAGTATTTT. This gives the protein CASSHLERADLTDTQYF.

This rearrangement joins TRBV12-3 or TRBV12-4 to TRBJ2-1; no firm D call. There are 17 residues in the CDR3. Trimming took off 6 bases at V and 0 bases at J, with 18 bases between the two ends. Written as DNA, the CDR3 is TGTGCCAGCAGAACCGATAAAGATGCTGGCTCCTACAATGAGCAGTTCTTC. The encoded protein is CASRTDKDAGSYNEQFF.

The count of this clonotype is one. This may come from a read error, since a much larger clone is one base off. This chain joins TRBV3-1 and TRBJ2-4, with D unclear. Near its end, the DNA agrees better with TRBJ2-7, so the J call may be wrong. This CDR3 has 12 amino acids. In germline, CDR1 is LGHDT, CDR2 YNNKEL (reference sequence). The CDR3 loop is CASSQHGYEQYF. In DNA form, the CDR3 reads TGTGCCAGCAGCCAACATGGGTACGAGCAGTACTTC.

This clonotype has only a few counts. The chain carries TRBV28 and TRBJ2-7; 7 bases agree with TRBD1. The CDR3 spans 12 residues. V shed 8 bases, J shed 12 bases, and the junction held 13 bases outside the gene matches. The V gene's germline CDR1 is MDHEN and CDR2 SYDVKM. The CDR3 sequence: CASGTVSTSVYF. In DNA form, the CDR3 reads TGTGCCAGCGGGACAGTTTCTACGAGTGTGTACTTC.

Only a few counts were recorded for this clonotype. The V and J genes are TRBV5-6 and TRBJ2-1, with D unclear. V was pared by 0 bases and J by 8 bases, with 6 bases between. There are 12 residues in the CDR3. The V gene's germline CDR1 is SGHDT and CDR2 YYEEEE. This chain's CDR3 is CASSLGPDEQFF. Here the CDR3 DNA reads TGTGCCAGCAGCTTGGGACCGGATGAGCAGTTCTTC.

The chain carries TRBV20-1 and TRBJ1-2, with D tentatively TRBD1 (6 bases). Germline V gives CDR1 DFQATT, CDR2 SNEGSKA (reference sequence). CDR3 size: 15 residues. Trimming took off 5 bases at V and 4 bases at J, with 20 bases between the two ends. The CDR3 coding sequence is TGCAGTGCTCAAAGCCGGGACAAGGATTTCTATGGCTACACCTTC. Residues: CSAQSRDKDFYGYTF.

The chain is built from TRBV7-2 and TRBJ1-2, with D maybe TRBD1 (5 bases). Per the germline V gene, CDR1 is SGHTA and CDR2 is FQGNSA. Trimming stripped 4 bases from V and 8 bases from J, with 17 bases between. CDR3 length: 14 residues. CDR3: CASSSGLSGEGYTF. The CDR3 DNA reads as TGTGCCAGCAGCTCGGGCCTGTCGGGGGAGGGCTACACCTTC.

The chain joins TRBV5-1 to TRBJ2-6; D possibly corresponds to TRBD2 (5 bases). CDR1 and CDR2 (germline): SGHRS, YFSETQ. Deletions cut 2 bases from V and 1 base from J, with 7 bases between. This CDR3 is built from 15 residues. The DNA for the CDR3 is TGCGCCAGCAGCTTCGGGGTTTCTGGGGCCAACGTCCTGACTTTC. Translating gives CASSFGVSGANVLTF.

The chain is built from TRBV20-1 and TRBJ2-7; D uncertain. The CDR3 spans 11 residues. Per the germline V gene, CDR1 is DFQATT and CDR2 is SNEGSKA (reference sequence). Trimming shortened V by 3 bases and J by 7 bases, and 10 bases separated the two germline ends. The CDR3, as DNA: TGCAGTGCTAGTCCAGCGTTGGAGCAGTACTTC. It translates to CSASPALEQYF.

This clonotype was seen a handful of times. The chain joins TRBV6-5 to TRBJ2-4; perhaps TRBD1 as D (6 bases). V lost 0 bases and J lost 0, with 18 bases in between. Germline V gives CDR1 MNHEY, CDR2 SVGAGI. The CDR3 has 19 residues. CDR3: CASSYSFSYQGRAKNIQYF. The DNA of the CDR3 is TGTGCCAGCAGTTACTCCTTCTCTTATCAGGGGAGAGCCAAAAACATTCAGTACTTC.

The chain employs TRBV11-1 and TRBJ2-1, with a tentative D call TRBD1 (6 bases). Between the trimmed V and J ends, which lost 6 bases and 7 bases, there was a span of 13 bases. CDR3 length: 13 amino acids. Germline values: CDR1 SGHAT, CDR2 FQDESV (reference sequence). CDR3 DNA: TGTGCCAGCAGTAACAGGGTGGTTAATGAGCAGTTCTTC. This codes for CASSNRVVNEQFF.

This clonotype was seen ten or more times. This chain uses TRBV29-1 with TRBJ2-3; no reliable D call. There are 14 residues in the CDR3. The V end was cut by 6 bases, the J end by 5 bases, with 18 bases between. The germline V gene encodes CDR1 SQVTM and CDR2 ANQGSEA. The CDR3 DNA reads as TGCAGCGTCGGGCCTTATGCCTCCAAAGATACGCAGTATTTT. This codes for CSVGPYASKDTQYF.

The chain combines TRBV5-6 with TRBJ1-2; 9 bases line up with TRBD1. V lost 4 bases and J lost 6; bases outside the gene matches: 7. The CDR3 has 14 residues. Per germline, CDR1 SGHDT and CDR2 YYEEEE. The CDR3 protein is CASSSLQGAHGYTF. CDR3 DNA: TGTGCCAGCAGCAGCCTACAGGGGGCGCATGGCTACACCTTC.

This clonotype has a handful of counts. V is TRBV14 and J is TRBJ2-3; TRBD2 matches at 8 bases. The CDR3 has 16 residues. Per germline, CDR1 SGHDN and CDR2 FVKESK. Germline trimming cut 3 bases from V and 2 bases from J; bases unmatched to any gene: 7. The CDR3 is CASSQASGRPTDTQYF. For the CDR3, the DNA is TGTGCCAGCAGCCAGGCCAGCGGGAGACCCACAGATACGCAGTATTTT.

The chain combines TRBV20-1 with TRBJ2-3; 7 bases line up with TRBD2. V was clipped by 4 bases and J by 4 bases; unmatched bases: 11. Germline V gives CDR1 DFQATT, CDR2 SNEGSKA (reference sequence). The length of the CDR3 is 15 residues. CDR3 loop: CSAKGPGTISDTQYF. The CDR3 DNA is TGCAGTGCTAAAGGCCCGGGGACTATTTCAGATACGCAGTATTTT.

This clonotype was seen just once. Relative to the germline gene, one junction end is altered; a read error may explain this. The rearrangement joins TRBV12-3 or TRBV12-4 to TRBJ2-3; D is perhaps TRBD1 or TRBD2 (5 bases each). The CDR3 runs 18 residues. The CDR3 bases are TGTGCCAGCAGTTTAGCCTTCGGGGCTAGAGGGAGAAAAGATGCGCAATATTTT. This encodes CASSLAFGARGRKDAQYF.

The chain combines TRBV7-3 with TRBJ2-1, with 9 positions matching TRBD2. V lost 6 bases, J lost 5 bases, and 8 bases stayed unmatched. This CDR3 contains 15 residues. CDR1 and CDR2 (germline): SGHTA, FQGTGA. The CDR3 DNA sequence: TGTGCCAGCAGTTCGATGGGACTAGCAGACAATGAGCAGTTCTTC. It encodes CASSSMGLADNEQFF.

This clonotype appeared many times. CDR3 DNA sequence: TGTGCCAGCAGCGCTTACAGCGGGAGGGTGACGGGTGAGCAGTTCTTC. Translation gives CASSAYSGRVTGEQFF. V gene TRBV7-2 combines with J gene TRBJ2-1; 10 bases are a match to TRBD2. The CDR3 contains 16 residues. Germline assignment: CDR1 SGHTA and CDR2 FQGNSA. With 5 bases clipped from V and 9 bases from J, the junction kept 13 bases outside the gene matches. The variable domain in full, completed from reference TRBV7-2 and TRBJ2-1, reads GAGVSQSPSNKVTEKGKDVELRCDPISGHTALYWYRQSLGQGLEFLIYFQGNSAPDKSGLPSDRFSAERTGGSVSTLTIQRTQQEDSAVYLCASSAYSGRVTGEQFFGPGTRLTVL.

The rearrangement links TRBV5-4 to TRBJ2-7; 9 bases fit TRBD2. Per germline, CDR1 SGHNT and CDR2 YYREEE (reference sequence). J was trimmed by 4 bases and V by 2 bases; bases with no gene match: 10. This CDR3 comprises 16 residues. In nucleotides, the CDR3 is TGTGCCAGCAGCTTCGGCGCGGGAGGGACTTCTTACGAGCAGTACTTC. Translation: CASSFGAGGTSYEQYF.

In this sample, this clonotype turned up once. The rearrangement uses TRBV7-6 and TRBJ1-6; weak D call: TRBD1 (5 bases). Germline V CDR1 and CDR2: SGHVS, FNYEAQ. CDR3 size: 16 residues. Trimming removed 1 base at V and 6 bases at J, with 13 bases between. The CDR3 DNA sequence: TGTGCCAGCAGCTTAGAGATAGGGGCCTCTAATTCACCCCTCCACTTT. Translation: CASSLEIGASNSPLHF. Looking up the rest from reference TRBV7-6 and TRBJ1-6 gives the full variable domain: GAGVSQSPRYKVTKRGQDVALRCDPISGHVSLYWYRQALGQGPEFLTYFNYEAQQDKSGLPNDRFSAERPEGSISTLTIQRTEQRDSAMYRCASSLEIGASNSPLHFGNGTRLTVT.

The J gene is TRBJ1-1, the V gene TRBV7-3; D is ambiguous. The CDR3 runs 15 residues. V lost 6 bases, J lost 2 bases, and 16 bases lay in between. Germline assignment: CDR1 SGHTA and CDR2 FQGTGA. In DNA, the CDR3 is TGTGCCAGCAGACCTAAGGTCCTCACCAACACTGAAGCTTTCTTT. Its protein is CASRPKVLTNTEAFF.

The chain is built from TRBV20-1 and TRBJ2-2; TRBD2 matches 9 bases. The germline V gene has CDR1 DFQATT and CDR2 SNEGSKA (reference sequence). This CDR3 has 14 residues. Trimming removed 1 base from V and 6 bases from J; junction bases left unmatched: 3. CDR3 nucleotides: TGCAGTGCTAGAGTGGGACTAGCTTCCGGGGAGCTGTTTTTT. Residues: CSARVGLASGELFF.

This clonotype was counted only a few times. This sequence joins TRBV12-3 or TRBV12-4 and TRBJ1-6; D gene unclear. The CDR3 is 12 amino acids. The V end was cut by 3 bases, the J end by 11 bases, with 8 bases between. CDR3 nucleotide sequence: TGTGCCAGCAGTTTTACCTCGGCACCCCTCCACTTT. This sequence encodes CASSFTSAPLHF.